These 23 T cell receptor beta chains share one sample of origin, sequenced in a study of blood T cell repertoires in COVID-19. Repertoires were generated with immunoSEQ multiplex PCR, while TCRdb's copy carries only in-frame clones and drops some. In the table there are roughly 260,000 clones, roughly 86% of which are singletons. The sequenced sample was peripheral blood. The origin of the receptors is a man aged 35 to 55 who had recovered from COVID-19.

This clone has only a few counts. CDR3 DNA: TGTGCCAGCAGGGACACAAATGATAATTCACCCCTCCACTTT. Its translation is CASRDTNDNSPLHF. The J gene is TRBJ1-6, the V gene TRBV6-4, with D perhaps matching TRBD1 (5 bases). Trimming removed 6 bases at V and 5 bases at J, with 11 bases between. This CDR3 spans 14 amino acids. Germline assignment: CDR1 MRHNA and CDR2 SNTAGT.

This chain links TRBV2 with TRBJ2-7; tentative D call: TRBD2 (7 bases). Germline V gene data show CDR1 as SNHLY and CDR2 as FYNNEI. This CDR3 has 15 residues. V was cut by 6 bases and J by 6 bases, with 21 bases left in between. The CDR3 loop reads CASRGWGGASSEQYF. Here the CDR3 DNA reads TGTGCCAGCAGAGGTTGGGGGGGCGCAAGCAGCGAGCAGTACTTC.

The chain uses TRBV9 and TRBJ1-1, with no clear D. In germline, CDR1 is SGDLS, CDR2 YYNGEE. The CDR3 covers 15 residues. V was trimmed by 0 bases and J by 3 bases, leaving 12 bases between them. CDR3 loop: CASSVAPGSYTEAFF. The DNA for the CDR3 is TGTGCCAGCAGCGTAGCTCCCGGGAGCTACACTGAAGCTTTCTTT.

The chain links TRBV7-2 to TRBJ1-1; TRBD1 might be the D (6 bases). Per the germline V gene, CDR1 is SGHTA and CDR2 is FQGNSA. The CDR3 is made up of 15 amino acids. The V end was cut by 5 bases, the J end by 5 bases, with 18 bases between. This CDR3 is CASSKGGAGRTEAFF. CDR3 DNA sequence: TGTGCCAGCAGCAAGGGGGGGGCAGGGAGGACTGAAGCTTTCTTT.

The CDR3 here is CASSQGLLGQDLYGYTF. In DNA form, the CDR3 reads TGTGCCAGCAGCCAAGGACTTTTGGGACAGGACTTATATGGCTACACCTTC. This chain uses TRBV14 with TRBJ1-2; the match to TRBD1 covers 8 bases. This CDR3 is built from 17 residues. CDR1 and CDR2 from the germline V gene are SGHDN and FVKESK. Unmatched junction bases numbered 12, after V lost 1 base and J lost 5 bases.

V usage is TRBV5-6 and J usage is TRBJ1-2, with 8 bases fitting TRBD1. Per the germline V gene, CDR1 is SGHDT and CDR2 is YYEEEE. This CDR3 comprises 17 residues. The ends lost 4 bases at V and 4 bases at J; junction bases unmatched: 15. The CDR3: CASSLTGQGASAYGYTF. CDR3 bases: TGTGCCAGCAGCCTTACGGGTCAGGGGGCGAGCGCCTATGGCTACACCTTC.

This clone was seen ten or more times. V gene TRBV4-3 combines with J gene TRBJ2-7; 11 bases are a match to TRBD1. There are 20 residues in the CDR3. Trimming took 2 bases from V and 0 from J; bases not matched to a gene: 15. Germline V CDR1 and CDR2: LGHNA, YSLEER. This CDR3 reads CASSQFIGTGGWVSSYEQYF. The CDR3 DNA is TGCGCCAGCAGCCAATTTATCGGGACAGGGGGATGGGTCAGCTCCTACGAGCAGTACTTC.

The chain links TRBV7-9 to TRBJ2-2; no firm D call. This CDR3 has 13 residues. Trimming took 5 bases from V and 4 from J, leaving 8 bases between them. CDR1 and CDR2 (germline): SEHNR, FQNEAQ (reference sequence). DNA for the CDR3: TGTGCCAGCAGCCCCCTCGGCACCGGGGAGCTGTTTTTT. Its translation: CASSPLGTGELFF.

V and J are TRBV9 and TRBJ2-2; no clear D. Germline-derived CDR1 and CDR2 are SGDLS and YYNGEE. Trimming stripped 0 bases from V and 0 bases from J, with 6 bases between. The CDR3 is 15 residues long. CDR3 amino acids: CASSVEQTNTGELFF. DNA of the CDR3: TGTGCCAGCAGCGTAGAACAGACGAACACCGGGGAGCTGTTTTTT.

This chain links TRBV5-4 with TRBJ2-3, with 9 bases aligning to TRBD2. The CDR3 consists of 15 residues. The ends lost 2 bases at V and 5 bases at J; junction bases unmatched: 6. Looked up from germline, CDR1 is SGHNT and CDR2 is YYREEE (reference sequence). The CDR3 reads CASSFRGGAGDTQYF. DNA of the CDR3: TGTGCCAGCAGCTTCCGCGGGGGGGCGGGAGATACGCAGTATTTT.

In DNA form, the CDR3 reads TGTGCCAGCAGTCTGACTAGCGCCCCCCGAGAGCAGTACTTC. It encodes CASSLTSAPREQYF. The chain joins TRBV27 to TRBJ2-7, with 8 positions matching TRBD2. The CDR3 totals 14 residues. With V trimmed by 5 bases and J by 7 bases, 10 bases remained unmatched. CDR1 MNHEY and CDR2 SMNVEV come from the germline V gene (reference sequence).

CDR3 nucleotide sequence: TGTGCCAGCAGTTACCTCGGGACAAAATACGAGCAGTACTTC. It encodes CASSYLGTKYEQYF. The rearrangement joins TRBV6-5 to TRBJ2-7, with D perhaps TRBD1 (6 bases). Trimming removed 2 bases from V and 4 bases from J, with 12 bases in between. The germline V gene encodes CDR1 MNHEY and CDR2 SVGAGI. This CDR3 spans 14 amino acids.

The chain joins TRBV3-1 (or the pseudogene TRBV3-2) to TRBJ2-4; 7 nucleotides match TRBD1. The germline CDR1 and CDR2 sequences are LGHDT and YNNKEL (reference sequence). The CDR3 extends over 16 amino acids. Trimming removed 5 bases from V and 0 bases from J; junction bases left unmatched: 7. This chain's CDR3 is CASSSWTGRAKNIQYF. CDR3 coding DNA: TGTGCCAGCAGCTCTTGGACAGGCCGAGCCAAAAACATTCAGTACTTC.

V gene TRBV27 combines with J gene TRBJ1-2; TRBD1 aligns across 12 bases. The CDR3 has 14 amino acids. Unmatched junction bases numbered 5, after V lost 6 bases and J lost 6 bases. Germline V gene sequence: CDR1 MNHEY, CDR2 SMNVEV (reference sequence). CDR3 amino acids: CASSRGQGAHGYTF. The CDR3 nucleotides are TGTGCCAGCAGCAGGGGACAGGGGGCACATGGCTACACCTTC.

The V and J genes are TRBV21-1 and TRBJ1-1; the table's D call TRBD1 went unverified against the DNA. TRBV21-1 is deemed a pseudogene. The length of the CDR3 is 15 residues. The DNA of the CDR3 is TGTGCCAGCAGGGGATACAGGGTTCCGAACACTGAAGCTTTCTTT. This encodes CASRGYRVPNTEAFF.

The CDR3 is CASSPTRQDLLAKNIQYF. CDR3 DNA: TGTGCCAGCTCACCAACCAGACAGGACCTTCTAGCCAAAAACATTCAGTACTTC. The chain recombines TRBV18 with TRBJ2-4, with D possibly being TRBD1 (6 bases). Germline CDR1 is KGHSH and CDR2 is LQKENI. The V gene lost 2 bases and the J gene lost 0 bases, with 17 bases spanning the gap. This CDR3 contains 18 residues.

This rearrangement joins TRBV19 to TRBJ2-3; a possible D gene is TRBD2 (6 bases). CDR3 length: 14 residues. The germline CDR1 and CDR2 sequences are LNHDA and SQIVND (reference sequence). Between the trimmed V and J ends, which lost 7 bases and 1 base, there was a span of 12 bases. In nucleotides, the CDR3 is TGTGCCAGTAAGTCGGGACTGGGCACAGATACGCAGTATTTT. It is translated as CASKSGLGTDTQYF.

V gene TRBV14 combines with J gene TRBJ1-2; D not certain. Trimming pared 1 base from V and 4 bases from J, leaving 13 bases between. Germline loops: CDR1 SGHDN, CDR2 FVKESK. The CDR3 totals 15 residues. CDR3 nucleotide sequence: TGTGCCAGCAGCCAAGCGGACGGACTTCTCTATGGCTACACCTTC. Its translation is CASSQADGLLYGYTF.

The chain joins TRBV5-4 to TRBJ1-6; no clear D gene. The CDR3 extends over 15 amino acids. CDR1 and CDR2 (germline): SGHNT, YYREEE (reference sequence). Trimming shortened V by 0 bases and J by 7 bases, and 11 bases separated the two germline ends. CDR3 sequence reads: CASSLGRPTNSPLHF. The CDR3 DNA reads as TGTGCCAGCAGCTTGGGCAGGCCAACGAATTCACCCCTCCACTTT.

The chain uses TRBV18 and TRBJ2-5; unclear D gene. The CDR3 loop spans 14 amino acids. Germline V gene data show CDR1 as KGHSH and CDR2 as LQKENI. V was pared by 3 bases and J by 1 base, with 9 bases between. CDR3 sequence: CASSPVALQETQYF. In DNA, the CDR3 is TGTGCCAGCTCACCGGTGGCTCTCCAAGAGACCCAGTACTTC.

The CDR3 sequence: CATSGGGTSYEQYF. The CDR3 DNA is TGTGCCACCAGCGGTGGAGGAACCTCCTACGAGCAGTACTTC. The chain uses TRBV15 and TRBJ2-7, with D possibly matching TRBD2 (5 bases). The V gene lost 5 bases and the J gene lost 0 bases, with 11 bases spanning the gap. Germline CDR1 reads LNHNV; CDR2 reads YYDKDF (reference sequence). The CDR3 runs to 14 residues.

This sequence joins TRBV9 and TRBJ2-6; TRBD1 aligns across 8 bases. The CDR3 loop spans 17 amino acids. Germline assignment: CDR1 SGDLS and CDR2 YYNGEE. Trimming took 0 bases from V and 0 from J; bases not matched to a gene: 2. The CDR3 nucleotides are TGTGCCAGCAGCGTAGACAGGGGGTCCTCTGGGGCCAACGTCCTGACTTTC. It codes for CASSVDRGSSGANVLTF.

The V gene is TRBV5-1, the J gene TRBJ2-2; 12 bases agree with TRBD2. CDR1 is SGHRS, CDR2 YFSETQ, per germline. The CDR3 loop spans 17 amino acids. V shed 4 bases and J 2 bases; nucleotides not matched to a gene: 6. CDR3 sequence (DNA): TGCGCCAGCAGCCACAGGACTAGCGGGGATAACACCGGGGAGCTGTTTTTT. Protein product: CASSHRTSGDNTGELFF.